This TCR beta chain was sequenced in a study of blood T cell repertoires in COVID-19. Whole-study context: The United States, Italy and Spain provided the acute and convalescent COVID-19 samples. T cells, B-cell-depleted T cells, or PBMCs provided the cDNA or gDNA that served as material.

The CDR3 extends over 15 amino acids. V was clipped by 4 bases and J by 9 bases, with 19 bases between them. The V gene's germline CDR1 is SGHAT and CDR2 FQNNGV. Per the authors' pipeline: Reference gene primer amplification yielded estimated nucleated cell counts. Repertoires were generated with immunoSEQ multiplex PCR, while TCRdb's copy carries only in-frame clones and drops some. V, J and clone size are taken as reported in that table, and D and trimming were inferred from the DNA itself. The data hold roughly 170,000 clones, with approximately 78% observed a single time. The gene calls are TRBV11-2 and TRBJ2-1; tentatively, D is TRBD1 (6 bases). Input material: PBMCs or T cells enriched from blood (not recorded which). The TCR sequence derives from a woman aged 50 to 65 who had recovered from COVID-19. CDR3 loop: CASSWEGFMGAEQFF. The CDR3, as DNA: TGTGCCAGCAGCTGGGAAGGCTTCATGGGGGCTGAGCAGTTCTTC. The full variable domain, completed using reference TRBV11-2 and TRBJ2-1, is EAGVAQSPRYKIIEKRQSVAFWCNPISGHATLYWYQQILGQGPKLLIQFQNNGVVDDSQLPKDRFSAERLKGVDSTLKIQPAKLEDSAVYLCASSWEGFMGAEQFFGPGTRLTVL.